This is a list of T cell receptor beta chains from one sample in a study of human T cells and chemical hapten exposure. TCRdb independently ran MiXCR on the RACE reads; one entry per CDR3 protein. The sample gives 150,000 to 200,000 distinct CDR3 sequences, 28% of which show up once; roughly 2.2% is in the top ten. This material consisted of whole blood, taken in connection with sensitization to the hapten diphenylcyclopropenone (DPC). The source of these receptors is a woman aged 18-29 years with alopecia areata. Some clones in this sample may be carry-over from other donors' samples. CDR3s include the opening cysteine and the closing phenylalanine or tryptophan. Each record gives: clone size, J gene, D gene, V gene, CDR3 protein, CDR3 DNA. A D gene is named only where the DNA matches it firmly. Clone size appears in some rows only: once, few, many, or a class for an expanded clone.

.	TRBJ2-3	TRBD2	TRBV20-1	CSARSPDQRGNTDTQYF	TGCAGTGCTAGATCCCCCGACCAGCGGGGAAACACAGATACGCAGTATTTT
.	TRBJ2-3	.	TRBV3-1	CASQTSHTSTDTQYF	TGTGCCAGCCAAACCAGCCATACTAGCACAGATACGCAGTATTTT
.	TRBJ1-5	TRBD1	TRBV9	CASSVGTGDRQPQHF	TGTGCCAGCAGCGTAGGGACAGGAGATAGGCAGCCCCAGCATTTT
.	TRBJ1-5	.	TRBV4-1	CASSKYYSNQPQHF	TGCGCCAGCAGCAAGTACTATAGCAATCAGCCCCAGCATTTT
few	TRBJ2-1	TRBD1	TRBV5-4	CASSYGQGAGNEQFF	TGTGCCAGCAGTTACGGACAGGGGGCTGGCAATGAGCAGTTCTTC
.	TRBJ2-7	.	TRBV5-1	CASSSALRLGYEQYF	TGCGCCAGCAGCTCGGCCTTGCGACTAGGCTACGAGCAGTACTTC
few	TRBJ2-4	.	TRBV20-1	CSAYPTPAKNIQYF	TGCAGTGCTTACCCTACCCCAGCCAAAAACATTCAGTACTTC
few	TRBJ2-1	.	TRBV20-1	CSARDHVEQFF	TGCAGTGCTAGAGATCATGTTGAGCAGTTCTTC
.	TRBJ2-7	.	TRBV4-1	CASSQGGGTLYEQYF	TGCGCCAGCAGCCAAGGCGGTGGGACCCTCTACGAGCAGTACTTC
.	TRBJ2-3	.	TRBV7-9	CASSRWDVDTQYF	TGTGCCAGCAGCCGGTGGGACGTAGATACGCAGTATTTT
.	TRBJ2-3	.	TRBV7-8	CASSFSSGGTDTQYF	TGTGCCAGCAGCTTCTCCTCGGGCGGCACAGATACGCAGTATTTT
few	TRBJ2-5	.	TRBV29-1	CSVDYFQETQYF	TGCAGCGTGGACTATTTTCAAGAGACCCAGTACTTC
.	TRBJ2-1	.	TRBV4-3	CASSQDSRSNEQFF	TGCGCCAGCAGCCAAGATTCCCGGTCAAATGAGCAGTTCTTC
few	TRBJ1-2	.	TRBV7-9	CASTAGRSNYGYTF	TGTGCCAGCACCGCGGGGAGGTCTAACTATGGCTACACCTTC
.	TRBJ2-1	.	TRBV11-2	CASRHDPPMQFF	TGTGCCAGCAGACATGATCCTCCGATGCAGTTCTTC
.	TRBJ2-7	TRBD1	TRBV5-1	CASSLVGTGSYEQYF	TGCGCCAGCAGCTTGGTGGGGACAGGATCCTACGAGCAGTACTTC
few	TRBJ2-3	.	TRBV5-1	CASRVATSTDTQYF	TGCGCCAGCCGCGTGGCCACTAGCACAGATACGCAGTATTTT
few	TRBJ1-3	.	TRBV27	CASSLDPGSGNTIYF	TGTGCCAGCAGTTTAGACCCAGGCTCTGGAAACACCATATATTTT
.	TRBJ1-1	.	TRBV7-9	CASRKTGNTEAFF	TGTGCCAGCAGGAAGACAGGGAACACTGAAGCTTTCTTT
many	TRBJ2-4	TRBD1	TRBV20-1	CSAPPGQAPKNIQYF	TGCAGTGCGCCGCCGGGACAGGCGCCCAAAAACATTCAGTACTTC
.	TRBJ2-1	.	TRBV7-2	CASSLPSGEQFF	TGTGCCAGCAGCCTCCCAAGCGGCGAGCAGTTCTTC
.	TRBJ1-2	.	TRBV10-3	CAISEEPTDGYTF	TGTGCCATCAGTGAGGAACCTACGGATGGCTACACCTTC
.	TRBJ2-2	TRBD1	TRBV2	CASSKTGGSIDTGELFF	TGTGCCAGCAGTAAAACAGGGGGCTCAATTGACACCGGGGAGCTGTTTTTT
.	TRBJ2-5	.	TRBV7-2	CASSLARVETQYF	TGTGCCAGCAGCTTAGCCAGGGTGGAGACCCAGTACTTC
.	TRBJ1-2	.	TRBV20-1	CSARGILYGYTF	TGCAGTGCTAGAGGGATATTATATGGCTACACCTTC
.	TRBJ1-1	.	TRBV27	CASMWSGNGLNTEAFF	TGTGCCAGCATGTGGAGTGGTAACGGTTTGAACACTGAAGCTTTCTTT
once	TRBJ2-6	.	TRBV20-1	CSANEISGANVLTF	TGCAGTGCTAACGAGATCTCTGGGGCCAACGTCCTGACTTTC
few	TRBJ2-3	.	TRBV11-1	CASSFGAASTDTQYF	TGTGCCAGCAGCTTTGGAGCAGCTAGCACAGATACGCAGTATTTT
once	TRBJ2-3	.	TRBV4-2	CASSHPEAGGDTDTQYF	TGTGCCAGCAGCCACCCCGAGGCCGGAGGGGACACAGATACGCAGTATTTT
.	TRBJ2-6	.	TRBV5-1	CASSPRGLTGANVLTF	TGCGCCAGCAGCCCCCGGGGTCTAACAGGGGCCAACGTCCTGACTTTC
.	TRBJ2-5	.	TRBV9	CASSVAGDRETQYF	TGTGCCAGCAGCGTAGCTGGGGATAGGGAGACCCAGTACTTC
.	TRBJ1-5	.	TRBV27	CASSSEGVLEPQHF	TGTGCCAGCAGCTCCGAGGGGGTCCTGGAGCCCCAGCATTTT
many	TRBJ2-1	.	TRBV19	CASSIPDGSSYNEQFF	TGTGCCAGTAGTATCCCTGACGGCAGCTCCTACAATGAGCAGTTCTTC
many	TRBJ1-2	TRBD1	TRBV12-3/TRBV12-4	CASSRDRGHGYTF	TGTGCCAGCAGTCGTGACAGGGGCCATGGCTACACCTTC
.	TRBJ2-1	TRBD2	TRBV20-1	CSAAKNLGLAGDDEQFF	TGCAGTGCAGCGAAAAACCTGGGACTAGCGGGGGACGATGAGCAGTTCTTC
.	TRBJ2-7	.	TRBV27	CASSETGDEQYF	TGTGCCAGCAGCGAAACAGGAGACGAGCAGTACTTC
once	TRBJ2-3	TRBD2	TRBV4-1	CASSQVPSGPSTDTQYF	TGCGCCAGCAGCCAAGTTCCTAGCGGGCCGAGCACAGATACGCAGTATTTT
.	TRBJ1-1	.	TRBV29-1	CSSYRVMSTEAFF	TGCAGCTCCTACAGGGTGATGAGCACTGAAGCTTTCTTT
many	TRBJ1-1	.	TRBV7-2	CASTGGVEAGTEAFF	TGTGCCAGCACCGGAGGGGTCGAAGCGGGCACTGAAGCTTTCTTT
.	TRBJ2-3	.	TRBV6-2/TRBV6-3	CASSPARGNADTQYF	TGTGCCAGCAGTCCCGCCCGAGGGAACGCAGATACGCAGTATTTT
.	TRBJ2-1	TRBD2	TRBV12-3/TRBV12-4	CASSLRGGGRDEQFF	TGTGCCAGCAGTCTCCGCGGGGGGGGGAGAGATGAGCAGTTCTTC
.	TRBJ2-5	TRBD1	TRBV29-1	CSTRTGQETQYF	TGCAGCACTAGGACAGGCCAAGAGACCCAGTACTTC
few	TRBJ2-1	.	TRBV5-1	CASSSPSEQFF	TGCGCCAGCAGCTCACCAAGTGAGCAGTTCTTC